The 6 T cell receptor beta chains presented below share a single source sample, sequenced in a study of T cells after yellow fever vaccination. TCRdb fed the 5' RACE reads into MiXCR, producing one record per CDR3 protein. The sample consists of more than 350,000 distinct CDR3 sequences, approximately 10% of them appearing once. This specimen consisted of PBMCs, obtained on the day of the first yellow fever vaccination. The origin of the receptors is a young man who received the YFV17D yellow fever vaccine.

For the CDR3, the DNA is TGTGCCAGCACCACGGGACAGCACAATCAGCCCCAGCATTTT. This translates into CASTTGQHNQPQHF. J is TRBJ1-5 and V is TRBV6-1, with TRBD1 matching over 7 bases. V was clipped by 7 bases and J by 3 bases; unmatched bases: 6. In germline, CDR1 is MNHNS, CDR2 SASEGT. The CDR3 length is 14 residues.

The gene calls are TRBV19 and TRBJ1-1, with D perhaps matching TRBD1 (6 bases). Trimming cost V 0 bases and J 5 bases, with 10 bases left between them. The CDR3 consists of 14 residues. Germline lookup yields CDR1 LNHDA and CDR2 SQIVND (reference sequence). The CDR3 here is CASSIDRGKTEAFF. The CDR3 DNA reads TGTGCCAGTAGTATAGACAGGGGAAAGACTGAAGCTTTCTTT.

The chain employs TRBV5-1 and TRBJ1-2; 10 bases are shared with TRBD1. Germline V gene data show CDR1 as SGHRS and CDR2 as YFSETQ. The CDR3 is made up of 17 amino acids. The V and J ends lost 2 bases and 0 bases, in that order; junction bases with no gene match: 7. The CDR3 DNA follows: TGCGCCAGCAGCTTAAATCCTGACAGGGGGCCTAACTATGGCTACACCTTC. Protein sequence: CASSLNPDRGPNYGYTF.

This clonotype was recorded once. The CDR3 loop reads CASSQRRGGDTQYF. The DNA of the CDR3 is TGTGCCAGCAGCCAGAGAAGGGGGGGAGATACGCAGTATTTT. The V call is TRBV4-2, the J call TRBJ2-3, with D maybe TRBD2 (7 bases). CDR3 length equals 14 residues. The ends were cut back, 3 bases at V and 5 bases at J, with 12 bases in the middle. Germline CDR1 is LGHNA and CDR2 is YNFKEQ.

A few counts support this clonotype. The chain has TRBV12-3 or TRBV12-4 and TRBJ2-1; D possibly uses TRBD1 or TRBD2 (5 bases each). V dropped 7 bases and J dropped 6 bases, with 10 bases sitting between them. There are 12 residues in the CDR3. The CDR3 sequence is CASTAGGNEQFF. The CDR3 region has the DNA TGTGCCAGCACCGCTGGGGGCAATGAGCAGTTCTTC.

V is TRBV6-5 and J is TRBJ1-2, with 7 bases matching TRBD1. The CDR3 runs to 15 residues. CDR1 MNHEY and CDR2 SVGAGI come from the germline V gene. The V gene end was trimmed by 0 bases and the J gene end by 8 bases; junction bases not matched to a gene: 9. Written as DNA, the CDR3 is TGTGCCAGCAGTTACTCGGCGTCAGGGGGACGGGGCTACACCTTC. This encodes CASSYSASGGRGYTF.